This TCR beta chain appears in the sequencing data of a study of cytomegalovirus exposure and HLA in healthy donors. Study conclusions and caveats: In a later analysis, HLA-associated beta chains showed higher expansion and lower generation probabilities than comparable chains. Donors belonging to an Asian-associated ancestry cluster reportedly showed fewer N-insertions in productive TCRs than the approximately 670-donor mean, according to what a later analysis found. Upon later analysis, TCR association rates were observed to vary by HLA locus, being highest for DRB1 and lowest for HLA-C.

Comment on this clone: Its antigen is undetermined.

Amplification used 60 Vbeta primers and 13 Jbeta primers. Data came from immunoSEQ multiplex PCR; TCRdb stores just in-frame clones and leaves some out. This sample has around 130,000 clones, with roughly three quarters found just once. The ends were cut back, 6 bases at V and 6 bases at J, with 14 bases in the middle. This CDR3 contains 14 residues. Germline CDR1 and CDR2: MNHNS and SASEGT. Sequencing was done on a sample of PBMCs. V and J are TRBV6-1 and TRBJ1-4; possibly TRBD1 for D (5 bases). This clonotype was obtained from a woman between 25 and 40 years old in good health and CMV-seronegative. CDR3 amino acids: CASRNEWGDEKLFF. The CDR3 bases are TGTGCCAGCAGGAACGAGTGGGGGGATGAAAAACTGTTTTTT.